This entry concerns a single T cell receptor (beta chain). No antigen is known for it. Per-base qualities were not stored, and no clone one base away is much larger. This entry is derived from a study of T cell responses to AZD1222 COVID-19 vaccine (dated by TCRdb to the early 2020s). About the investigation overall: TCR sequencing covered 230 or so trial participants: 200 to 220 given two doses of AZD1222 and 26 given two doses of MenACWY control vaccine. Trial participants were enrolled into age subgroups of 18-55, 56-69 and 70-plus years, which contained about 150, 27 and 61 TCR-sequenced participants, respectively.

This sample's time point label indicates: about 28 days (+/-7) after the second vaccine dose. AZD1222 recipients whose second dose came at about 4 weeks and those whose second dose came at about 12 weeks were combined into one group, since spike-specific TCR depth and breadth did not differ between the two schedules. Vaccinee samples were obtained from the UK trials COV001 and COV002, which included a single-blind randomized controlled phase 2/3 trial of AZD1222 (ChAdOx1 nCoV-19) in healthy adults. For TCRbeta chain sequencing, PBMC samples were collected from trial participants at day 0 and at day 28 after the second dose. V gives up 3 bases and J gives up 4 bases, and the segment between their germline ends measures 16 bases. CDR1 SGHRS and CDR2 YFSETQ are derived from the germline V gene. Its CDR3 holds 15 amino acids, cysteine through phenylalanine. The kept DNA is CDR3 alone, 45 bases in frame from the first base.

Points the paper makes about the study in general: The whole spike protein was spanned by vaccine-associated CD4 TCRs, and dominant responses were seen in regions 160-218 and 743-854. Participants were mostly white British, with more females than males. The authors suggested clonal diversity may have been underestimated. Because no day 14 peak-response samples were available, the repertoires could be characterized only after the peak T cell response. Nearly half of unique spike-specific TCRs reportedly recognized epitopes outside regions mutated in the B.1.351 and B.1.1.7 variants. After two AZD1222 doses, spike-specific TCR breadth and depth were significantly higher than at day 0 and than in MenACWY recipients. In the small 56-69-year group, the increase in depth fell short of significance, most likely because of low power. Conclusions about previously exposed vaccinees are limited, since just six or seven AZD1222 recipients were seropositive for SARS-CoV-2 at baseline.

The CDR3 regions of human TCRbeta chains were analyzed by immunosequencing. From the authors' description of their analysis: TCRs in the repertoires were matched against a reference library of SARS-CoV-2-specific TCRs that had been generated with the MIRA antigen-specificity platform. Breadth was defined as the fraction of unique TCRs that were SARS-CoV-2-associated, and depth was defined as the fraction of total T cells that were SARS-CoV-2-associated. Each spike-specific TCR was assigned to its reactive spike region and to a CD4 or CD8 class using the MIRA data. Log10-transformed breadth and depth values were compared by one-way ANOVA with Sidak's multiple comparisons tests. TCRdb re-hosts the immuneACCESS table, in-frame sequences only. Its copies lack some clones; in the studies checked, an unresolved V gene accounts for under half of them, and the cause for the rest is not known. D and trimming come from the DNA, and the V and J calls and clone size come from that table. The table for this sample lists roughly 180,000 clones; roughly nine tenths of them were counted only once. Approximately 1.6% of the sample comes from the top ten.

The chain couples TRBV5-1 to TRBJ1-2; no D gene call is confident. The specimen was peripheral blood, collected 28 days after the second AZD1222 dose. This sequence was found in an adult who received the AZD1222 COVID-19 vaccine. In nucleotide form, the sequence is TGCGCCAGCAGCTACACCGCGGGAGTCAGCTATGGCTACACCTTC. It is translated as CASSYTAGVSYGYTF.